This paragraph covers one T cell receptor beta chain sequence. Profiling relied on immunoSEQ multiplex PCR, and the TCRdb table lists in-frame clones only, not all of them. The data show roughly 40,000 clones, more than 75% seen once. This record belongs to a study of radiotherapy plus CTLA-4 blockade in lung cancer. The V and J ends lost 7 bases and 2 bases respectively, with 22 bases between them. The germline gives CDR1 PRHDT, CDR2 FYEKMQ (reference sequence). CDR3 length equals 17 residues. This chain uses TRBV13 with TRBJ2-3; perhaps TRBD2 as D (7 bases). The sequences come from peripheral blood, collected from a patient treated with radiotherapy plus ipilimumab. This clonotype was sampled from a human donor with non-small cell lung cancer that progressed on radiotherapy plus ipilimumab. The CDR3 DNA reads as TGTGCCAGCACCCAAACAGGGTTGGGACTAAACACAGATACGCAGTATTTT. Its protein is CASTQTGLGLNTDTQYF.